This T cell receptor beta chain was found in a study of T cells in localized non-small cell lung cancer. General observations from the study: As only one tumor region underwent sequencing, heterogeneity remains possible.

In regard to this clone: The antigen remains undetermined.

The repertoire was sequenced with immunoSEQ multiplex PCR; TCRdb's copy has only in-frame clones and lacks some. The sample consists of 15,000 or so clones, around 83% of them appearing once. The sequence came from a male donor aged 60 or older with stage III lung adenocarcinoma. This specimen was peripheral blood, taken before any cancer treatment.

CDR3 bases: TGTGCCAGCACACCGTGGGGGGCGTCCACTGAAGCTTTCTTT. Its translation is CASTPWGASTEAFF. The rearrangement uses TRBV2 and TRBJ1-1; a weak D match, TRBD1 (6 bases). The CDR3 is 14 residues long. The V and J ends lost 7 bases and 4 bases respectively, with 16 bases between them. The germline gives CDR1 SNHLY, CDR2 FYNNEI.